The clone carrying this T cell receptor beta chain was seen only a few times. Its target is unknown. The CDR3 length is 15 residues. Per germline, CDR1 MNHNY and CDR2 SVGAGI (reference sequence). V shed 8 bases and J shed 5 bases, with 21 bases lying between them. This entry is derived from a study of blood T cells in healthy people across ages. Overall study findings and caveats: More naive CD4+ cells and higher diversity were found in long-lived than in aged donors.

Total RNA amounts of at least 6 micrograms were extracted per sample. Primed by a sample-barcoded 5' primer and a J-beta primer mix, a second PCR proceeded for 7 to 11 cycles. In TCRdb, the 5' RACE reads were re-called with MiXCR into one record per CDR3 protein. There are about 1.5 million distinct CDR3 sequences in the sample; around 40% occur only once, and about 4.1% lies in the top ten. This TCR was sampled from a woman under 30 in good health. Sequenced: blood. The V call is TRBV6-6, the J call TRBJ1-2, with D unresolved. The CDR3 DNA follows: TGTGCCAGCCAGGACCTCACGAGGCTTTGGTATGGCTACACCTTC. Translating it yields CASQDLTRLWYGYTF.